Below, 7 T cell receptor beta chains from the same sample are listed, as sequenced in a study of shared clonotypes between healthy human individuals. Produced via immunoSEQ multiplex PCR; TCRdb's table is partial and in-frame only. The data contain 2 million to 2.5 million clones, 90% to 95% of them singletons. The sequenced sample consisted of naive CD4+ T cells from PBMCs. This sample's subset: CD45RA+ positively selected. Every receptor here comes from a man between 18 and 35 years old in good health. Some clones in this sample may be carry-over from other donors' samples.

The chain recombines TRBV30 with TRBJ1-3, with D unresolved. Trimming cost V 5 bases and J 0 bases, with 5 bases left between them. This CDR3 has 12 residues. Germline CDR1 and CDR2: GTSNPN and SVGIG (reference sequence). The CDR3 DNA reads as TGTGCCTGGGGGGACTCTGGAAACACCATATATTTT. Protein product: CAWGDSGNTIYF.

This clone was detected once. Other nucleotide sequences from this sample produce the same CDR3. The V call is TRBV5-1, the J call TRBJ1-1; 9 bases map to TRBD1. V was pared by 3 bases and J by 0 bases, with 6 bases of the junction left unmatched. The CDR3 sequence is 16 residues long. Germline values: CDR1 SGHRS, CDR2 YFSETQ. In DNA, the CDR3 is TGCGCCAGCAGCTCCGGGACAGGGAAAATGAACACTGAAGCTTTCTTT. This gives the protein CASSSGTGKMNTEAFF. Filled out from reference TRBV5-1 and TRBJ1-1, the complete variable domain reads KAGVTQTPRYLIKTRGQQVTLSCSPISGHRSVSWYQQTPGQGLQFLFEYFSETQRNKGNFPGRFSGRQFSNSRSEMNVSTLELGDSALYLCASSSGTGKMNTEAFFGQGTRLTVV.

This chain connects TRBV18 to TRBJ2-7; tentative D call: TRBD2 (6 bases). The CDR3 totals 15 residues. The V end was cut by 6 bases, the J end by 5 bases, with 20 bases between. Germline lookup yields CDR1 KGHSH and CDR2 LQKENI. CDR3 sequence reads: CASSPIRSGVDEQYF. The CDR3 DNA follows: TGTGCCAGCTCCCCTATTCGGTCGGGGGTCGACGAGCAGTACTTC.

This chain uses TRBV10-1 with TRBJ2-1; D could derive from TRBD1 or TRBD2 (5 bases each). Germline V gene sequence: CDR1 WNHNN, CDR2 SYGVQD (reference sequence). Trimming took off 0 bases at V and 4 bases at J, with 16 bases between the two ends. The CDR3 length is 17 residues. This CDR3 reads CASSESGVRDRYNEQFF. CDR3 sequence (DNA): TGCGCCAGCAGTGAGTCGGGGGTCAGGGATCGGTACAATGAGCAGTTCTTC.

In this sample, this clone turned up once. The genes are TRBV10-3 and TRBJ2-1, with 9 bases lining up with TRBD2. There are 15 residues in the CDR3. The V segment lost 3 bases and the J segment 5 bases; nucleotides outside the gene matches: 5. CDR1 and CDR2 from the germline V gene are ENHRY and SYGVKD. This chain's CDR3 is CAISEYSGSDNEQFF. CDR3 bases: TGTGCCATCAGTGAATATAGCGGGAGTGACAATGAGCAGTTCTTC.

The rearrangement links TRBV15 to TRBJ2-1; D unresolved. V was cut by 5 bases and J by 7 bases, with 12 bases left in between. The CDR3 totals 13 residues. Germline CDR1 and CDR2: LNHNV and YYDKDF (reference sequence). The CDR3 DNA reads as TGTGCCACCAGCCGACCCCAAGGGAATGAGCAGTTCTTC. This translates into CATSRPQGNEQFF.

V usage is TRBV18 and J usage is TRBJ1-4, with 9 bases lining up with TRBD1. The CDR3 covers 13 residues. V shed 8 bases and J 7 bases; nucleotides not matched to a gene: 5. Looked up from germline, CDR1 is KGHSH and CDR2 is LQKENI. CDR3 sequence: CASTRTGVEKLFF. CDR3 sequence (DNA): TGTGCCAGCACGAGGACAGGGGTTGAAAAACTGTTTTTT.